This is a list of T cell receptor beta chains from one sample in a study of T cell responses to AZD1222 COVID-19 vaccine. Produced via immunoSEQ multiplex PCR; TCRdb's table is partial and in-frame only. The table lists 150,000 to 200,000 clones, around 92% of them singletons. The sequences come from peripheral blood, collected on day 0 of AZD1222 vaccination. These TCRs come from an adult in good health. Both conserved end residues are part of each CDR3. A D gene is named only where the DNA matches it firmly. For some rows the clone size is stated as once, few or many, or as a class when expanded; others skip it.

-	TRBV28	TRBJ2-7	TRBD1	TGTGCCAGCAGTCCCCCAACCGGACAGGGGAGCTACGAGCAGTACTTC	CASSPPTGQGSYEQYF
-	TRBV9	TRBJ2-7	TRBD2	TGTGCCAGCAGCGTAGGGTCTAGCGGGATCTCCTACGAGCAGTACTTC	CASSVGSSGISYEQYF
-	TRBV10-3	TRBJ2-1	TRBD2	TGTGCCATCAGTGTCTACAAGGGACTAGCGGGCAGCTCCTACAATGAGCAGTTCTTC	CAISVYKGLAGSSYNEQFF
once	TRBV18	TRBJ1-2	-	TGTGCCAGCTCTCTTATTCGAGGGGGAGGAACGGGCATGAGCTACACCTTC	CASSLIRGGGTGMSYTF
-	TRBV30	TRBJ2-6	-	TGTGCCTGGAGTAAGGGCAGCTCTGGGGCCAACGTCCTGACTTTC	CAWSKGSSGANVLTF
-	TRBV28	TRBJ1-6	TRBD1	TGTGCCAGCGGGGACCCCAGACAACCGGGACAGGGGAATTCACCCCTCCACTTT	CASGDPRQPGQGNSPLHF
-	TRBV5-5	TRBJ1-2	TRBD1	TGTGCCAGCAGCTTGTCCTGGACAGGGGGTGGCTACACCTTC	CASSLSWTGGGYTF
-	TRBV7-3	TRBJ2-5	TRBD1	TGTGCCAGCAGCATGGGGACAGGGCAAGAGACCCAGTACTTC	CASSMGTGQETQYF
-	TRBV30	TRBJ1-1	-	TGTGCCTGGAATAAAGCGTCGATGATGGGCACTGAAGCTTTCTTT	CAWNKASMMGTEAFF
-	TRBV5-4	TRBJ1-3	TRBD1	TGTGCCAGCAGCTTCGGAACAGGGGCCGGAAACACCATATATTTT	CASSFGTGAGNTIYF
-	TRBV6-5	TRBJ1-2	-	TGTGCCAGCAGTCCCTCCGGAGCGGAGGCTTATGGCTACACCTTC	CASSPSGAEAYGYTF
-	TRBV27	TRBJ2-1	TRBD1	TGTGCCAGCAGTTTATGGCAGGGGGCAGGGGATGAGCAGTTCTTC	CASSLWQGAGDEQFF
-	TRBV4-1	TRBJ1-5	-	TGCGCCAGCAGCCAAATCCAGTTAAATAGCAATCAGCCCCAGCATTTT	CASSQIQLNSNQPQHF
once	TRBV3-1/TRBV3-2	TRBJ2-2	-	TGTGCCAGCAGCCAAGTTGGGCCGAAGCGGACCGGGGAGCTGTTTTTT	CASSQVGPKRTGELFF
-	TRBV6-2/TRBV6-3	TRBJ2-2	-	TGTGCCAGCAGCCGCTGGACAGGGGAGCTGTTTTTT	CASSRWTGELFF
-	TRBV6-5	TRBJ1-2	-	TGTGCCAGCAGTCCTTCGGGGCAGGGGCGGAATGGCTACACCTTC	CASSPSGQGRNGYTF
-	TRBV4-3	TRBJ1-5	TRBD1	TGCGCCAGCAGCCAAGAGGTGAACAGGGGTGTGGGCAATCAGCCCCAGCATTTT	CASSQEVNRGVGNQPQHF
-	TRBV6-2/TRBV6-3	TRBJ2-7	-	TGTGCCAGCAGTTACTCGACTGGGACGGTTAACTACGAGCAGTACTTC	CASSYSTGTVNYEQYF
-	TRBV5-4	TRBJ1-1	-	TGTGCCAGCAGCTTGGGGGGGGGCGGAGCCATGAACACTGAAGCTTTCTTT	CASSLGGGGAMNTEAFF
-	TRBV7-2	TRBJ1-2	TRBD1	TGTGCCAGCAGCTCCTTCACCGGGACAGAGAACTATGGCTACACCTTC	CASSSFTGTENYGYTF
-	TRBV7-9	TRBJ2-6	-	TGTGCCGGGACGCGGCTCCGGGCCGGGGCCAACGTCCTGACTTTC	CAGTRLRAGANVLTF
-	TRBV3-1/TRBV3-2	TRBJ1-2	-	TGTGCCAGCAGCCAAGATTCGAGGCGATACTATGGCTACACCTTC	CASSQDSRRYYGYTF
-	TRBV28	TRBJ1-5	TRBD1	TGTGCCAGCAGTTTATATGCCTTGGGACAGGGGGCCCAGCCCCAGCATTTT	CASSLYALGQGAQPQHF
-	TRBV18	TRBJ2-5	-	TGTGCCAGCTCACCACAGAACAACCAAGAGACCCAGTACTTC	CASSPQNNQETQYF
-	TRBV30	TRBJ2-2	-	TGTGCCTGGAGTATCGGGGCAGGTTCGACCGGGGAGCTGTTTTTT	CAWSIGAGSTGELFF
-	TRBV3-1/TRBV3-2	TRBJ1-1	TRBD1	TGTGCCAGCAGCCAACAGGGGGCGATAACTGAAGCTTTCTTT	CASSQQGAITEAFF
-	TRBV5-1	TRBJ2-2	TRBD2	TGCGCCAGCAGCGAAGGACTAGCGGTTAACACCGGGGAGCTGTTTTTT	CASSEGLAVNTGELFF
-	TRBV5-6	TRBJ2-7	TRBD2	TGTGCCAGCAGCTTCGGCGGGAGCAGCTCCTACGAGCAGTACTTC	CASSFGGSSSYEQYF
-	TRBV4-2	TRBJ2-2	-	TGTGCCAGCAGCCAAGATCTAATGGGGGCCGGGGAGCTGTTTTTT	CASSQDLMGAGELFF